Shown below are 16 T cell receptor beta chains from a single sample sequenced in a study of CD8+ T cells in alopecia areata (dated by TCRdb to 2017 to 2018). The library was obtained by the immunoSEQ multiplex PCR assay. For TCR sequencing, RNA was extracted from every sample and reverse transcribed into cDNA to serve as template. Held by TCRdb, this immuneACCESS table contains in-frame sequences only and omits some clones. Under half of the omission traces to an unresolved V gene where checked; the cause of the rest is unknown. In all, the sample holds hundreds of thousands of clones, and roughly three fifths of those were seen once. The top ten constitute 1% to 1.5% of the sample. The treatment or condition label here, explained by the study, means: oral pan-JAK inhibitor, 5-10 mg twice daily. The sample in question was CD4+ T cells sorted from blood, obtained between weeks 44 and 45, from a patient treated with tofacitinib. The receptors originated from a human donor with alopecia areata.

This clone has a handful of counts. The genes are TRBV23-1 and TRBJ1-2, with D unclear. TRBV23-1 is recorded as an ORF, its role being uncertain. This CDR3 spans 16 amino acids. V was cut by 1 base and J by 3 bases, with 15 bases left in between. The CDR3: CASSQYGVPADYGYTF. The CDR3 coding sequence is TGCGCCAGCAGTCAATACGGGGTACCGGCGGACTATGGCTACACCTTC.

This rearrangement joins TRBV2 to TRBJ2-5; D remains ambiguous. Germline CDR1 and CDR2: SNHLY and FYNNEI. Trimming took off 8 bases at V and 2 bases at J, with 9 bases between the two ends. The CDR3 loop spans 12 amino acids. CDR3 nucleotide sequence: TGTGCCAGCGGTCCCAATCAAGAGACCCAGTACTTC. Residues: CASGPNQETQYF.

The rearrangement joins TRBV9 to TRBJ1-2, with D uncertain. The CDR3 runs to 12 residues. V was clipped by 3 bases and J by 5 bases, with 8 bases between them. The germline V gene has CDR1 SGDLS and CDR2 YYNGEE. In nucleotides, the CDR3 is TGTGCCAGCAGCGCACCCCCGTATGGCTACACCTTC. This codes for CASSAPPYGYTF.

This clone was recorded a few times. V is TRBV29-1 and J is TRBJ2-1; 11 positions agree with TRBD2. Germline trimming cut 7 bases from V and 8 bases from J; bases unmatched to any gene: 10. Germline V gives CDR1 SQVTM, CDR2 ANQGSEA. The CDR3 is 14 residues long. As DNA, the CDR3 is TGCAGCGCTGTTAGCGGGGGGGCCAGATATGAGCAGTTCTTC. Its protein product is CSAVSGGARYEQFF.

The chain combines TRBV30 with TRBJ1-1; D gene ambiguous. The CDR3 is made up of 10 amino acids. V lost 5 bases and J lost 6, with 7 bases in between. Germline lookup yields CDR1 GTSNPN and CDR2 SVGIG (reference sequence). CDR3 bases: TGTGCCTGGGCCCGCTCTGAAGCTTTCTTT. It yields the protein CAWARSEAFF.

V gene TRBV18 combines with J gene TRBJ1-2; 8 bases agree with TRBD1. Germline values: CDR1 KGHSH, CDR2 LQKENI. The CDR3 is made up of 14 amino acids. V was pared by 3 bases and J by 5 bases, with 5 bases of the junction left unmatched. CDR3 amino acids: CASSPADRGYGYTF. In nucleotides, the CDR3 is TGTGCCAGCTCACCCGCAGACAGGGGTTATGGCTACACCTTC.

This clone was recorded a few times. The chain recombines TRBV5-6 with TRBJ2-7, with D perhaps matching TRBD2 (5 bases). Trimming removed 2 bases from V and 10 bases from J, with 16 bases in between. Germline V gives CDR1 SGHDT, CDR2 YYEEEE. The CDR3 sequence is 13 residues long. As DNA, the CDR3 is TGTGCCAGCAGCTTCGGGGAACCGGTAGGACAGTACTTC. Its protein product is CASSFGEPVGQYF.

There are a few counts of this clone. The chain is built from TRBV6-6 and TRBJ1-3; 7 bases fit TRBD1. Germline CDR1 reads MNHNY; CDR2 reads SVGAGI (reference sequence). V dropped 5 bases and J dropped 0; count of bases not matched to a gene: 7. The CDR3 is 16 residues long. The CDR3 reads CASSGGGRFSGNTIYF. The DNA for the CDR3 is TGTGCCAGCAGTGGAGGGGGCCGGTTCTCTGGAAACACCATATATTTT.

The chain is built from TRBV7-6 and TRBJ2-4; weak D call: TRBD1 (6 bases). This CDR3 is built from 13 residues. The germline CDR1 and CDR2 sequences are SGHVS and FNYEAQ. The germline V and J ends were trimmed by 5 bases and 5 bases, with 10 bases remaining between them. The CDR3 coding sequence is TGTGCCAGCAGCCAGGGACAACAAAACATTCAGTACTTC. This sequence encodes CASSQGQQNIQYF.

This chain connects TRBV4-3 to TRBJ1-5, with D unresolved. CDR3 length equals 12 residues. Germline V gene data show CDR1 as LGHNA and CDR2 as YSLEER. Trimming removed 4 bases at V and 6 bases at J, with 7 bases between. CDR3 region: CASSLVCQPQHF. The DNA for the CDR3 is TGCGCCAGCAGCCTCGTCTGTCAGCCCCAGCATTTT.

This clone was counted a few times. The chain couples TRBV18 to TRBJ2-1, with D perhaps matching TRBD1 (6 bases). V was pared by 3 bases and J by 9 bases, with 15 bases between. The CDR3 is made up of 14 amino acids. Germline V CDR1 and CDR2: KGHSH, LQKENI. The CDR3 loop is CASSPLDRSSEQFF. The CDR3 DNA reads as TGTGCCAGCTCACCGCTCGACAGGTCAAGTGAGCAGTTCTTC.

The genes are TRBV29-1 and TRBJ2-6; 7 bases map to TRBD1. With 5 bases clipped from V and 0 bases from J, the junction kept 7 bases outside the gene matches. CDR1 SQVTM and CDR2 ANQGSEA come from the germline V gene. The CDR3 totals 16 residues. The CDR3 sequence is CSVRDRSISGANVLTF. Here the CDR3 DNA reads TGCAGCGTTAGGGACAGATCAATCTCTGGGGCCAACGTCCTGACTTTC.

The CDR3 here is CASSLGPTGTIISPLHF. The CDR3 DNA is TGCGCCAGCAGCTTGGGTCCAACCGGGACAATTATTTCACCCCTCCACTTT. V and J are TRBV5-1 and TRBJ1-6, with a tentative D call TRBD1 (6 bases). Trimming pared 0 bases from V and 9 bases from J, leaving 19 bases between. The CDR3 is made up of 17 amino acids. Per the germline V gene, CDR1 is SGHRS and CDR2 is YFSETQ.

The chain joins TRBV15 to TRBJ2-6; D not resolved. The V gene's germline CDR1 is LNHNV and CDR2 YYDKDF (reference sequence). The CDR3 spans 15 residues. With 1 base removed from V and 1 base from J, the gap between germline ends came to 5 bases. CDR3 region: CATSRGMSGANVLTF. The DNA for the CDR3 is TGTGCCACCAGCAGAGGGATGTCTGGGGCCAACGTCCTGACTTTC.

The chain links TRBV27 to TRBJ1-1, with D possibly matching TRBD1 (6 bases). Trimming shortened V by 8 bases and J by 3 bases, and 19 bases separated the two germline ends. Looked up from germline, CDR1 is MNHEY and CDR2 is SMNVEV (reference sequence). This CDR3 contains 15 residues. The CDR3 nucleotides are TGTGCCAGCCGAGGGGGTTTTACATCGGACACTGAAGCTTTCTTT. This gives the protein CASRGGFTSDTEAFF.

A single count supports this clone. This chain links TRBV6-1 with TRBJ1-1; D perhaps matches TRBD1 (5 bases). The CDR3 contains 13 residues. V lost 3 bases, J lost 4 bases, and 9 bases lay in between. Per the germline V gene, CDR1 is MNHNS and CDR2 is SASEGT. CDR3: CASSDRGGTEAFF. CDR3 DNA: TGTGCCAGCAGTGACCGGGGGGGCACTGAAGCTTTCTTT.